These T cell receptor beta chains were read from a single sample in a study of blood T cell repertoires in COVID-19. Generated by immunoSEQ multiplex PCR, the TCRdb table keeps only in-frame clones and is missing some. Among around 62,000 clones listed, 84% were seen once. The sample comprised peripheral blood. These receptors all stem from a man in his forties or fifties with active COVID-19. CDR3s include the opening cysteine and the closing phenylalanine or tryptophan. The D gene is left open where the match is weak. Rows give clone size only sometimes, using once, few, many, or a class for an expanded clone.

cdr3_aa: CASTGGVGNQPQHF
cdr3_nt: TGTGCCAGTACCGGCGGGGTAGGCAATCAGCCCCAGCATTTT
clone_size: NA
j_call: TRBJ1-5
v_call: TRBV19
d_call: NA

cdr3_aa: CASSLGHYQETQYF
cdr3_nt: TGTGCCAGCAGCTTAGGTCACTACCAAGAGACCCAGTACTTC
clone_size: NA
j_call: TRBJ2-5
v_call: TRBV7-2
d_call: NA

cdr3_aa: CASSPLRNEKLFF
cdr3_nt: TGTGCCAGCAGTCCCCTGCGAAATGAAAAACTGTTTTTT
clone_size: NA
j_call: TRBJ1-4
v_call: TRBV12-3/TRBV12-4
d_call: NA

cdr3_aa: CASSPTTNSPLHF
cdr3_nt: TGTGCCAGCAGCCCGACAACGAATTCACCCCTCCACTTT
clone_size: NA
j_call: TRBJ1-6
v_call: TRBV7-9
d_call: NA

cdr3_aa: CASSLLYDTGELFF
cdr3_nt: TGTGCCAGCAGCTTGCTGTATGACACCGGGGAGCTGTTTTTT
clone_size: NA
j_call: TRBJ2-2
v_call: TRBV5-4
d_call: NA

cdr3_aa: CASSLGTGTGDGYTF
cdr3_nt: TGCGCCAGCAGCCTGGGGACCGGGACAGGGGATGGCTACACCTTC
clone_size: NA
j_call: TRBJ1-2
v_call: TRBV5-1
d_call: TRBD1

cdr3_aa: CATSRGPSGGASSGANVLTF
cdr3_nt: TGTGCCACCAGCAGAGGGCCTAGCGGGGGGGCTTCCTCTGGGGCCAACGTCCTGACTTTC
clone_size: NA
j_call: TRBJ2-6
v_call: TRBV15
d_call: TRBD2

cdr3_aa: CASRGQGDYGYTF
cdr3_nt: TGTGCCAGCAGGGGACAGGGCGACTATGGCTACACCTTC
clone_size: few
j_call: TRBJ1-2
v_call: TRBV2
d_call: TRBD1

cdr3_aa: CASSEVPGQGYYEQYF
cdr3_nt: TGTGCCAGCAGCGAAGTCCCAGGGCAGGGCTACTACGAGCAGTACTTC
clone_size: NA
j_call: TRBJ2-7
v_call: TRBV5-4
d_call: NA

cdr3_aa: CASSPNGQVSGANVLTF
cdr3_nt: TGTGCCAGCAGCCCGAACGGACAGGTCTCTGGGGCCAACGTCCTGACTTTC
clone_size: NA
j_call: TRBJ2-6
v_call: TRBV4-2
d_call: TRBD1

cdr3_aa: CASGLVVQLNTEAFF
cdr3_nt: TGTGCTAGTGGTTTGGTAGTACAGTTGAACACTGAAGCTTTCTTT
clone_size: NA
j_call: TRBJ1-1
v_call: TRBV12-5
d_call: NA

cdr3_aa: CASSIRTGLLREQYF
cdr3_nt: TGTGCCAGTAGTATTCGGACAGGCTTGCTAAGGGAGCAGTACTTC
clone_size: NA
j_call: TRBJ2-7
v_call: TRBV19
d_call: TRBD1

cdr3_aa: CASSRDYGETQYF
cdr3_nt: TGTGCCAGCAGTAGGGACTACGGGGAGACCCAGTACTTC
clone_size: NA
j_call: TRBJ2-5
v_call: TRBV2
d_call: TRBD2

cdr3_aa: CASSLAERGSETQYF
cdr3_nt: TGTGCCAGCAGCTTGGCGGAGCGGGGGTCAGAGACCCAGTACTTC
clone_size: NA
j_call: TRBJ2-5
v_call: TRBV5-4
d_call: TRBD2

cdr3_aa: CASSRTGVSNQPQHF
cdr3_nt: TGTGCCAGCAGTCGAACGGGGGTAAGCAATCAGCCCCAGCATTTT
clone_size: NA
j_call: TRBJ1-5
v_call: TRBV6-5
d_call: NA

cdr3_aa: CASSPGQLTPYSNQPQHF
cdr3_nt: TGTGCCAGCTCACCCGGACAGCTTACCCCTTATAGCAATCAGCCCCAGCATTTT
clone_size: few
j_call: TRBJ1-5
v_call: TRBV18
d_call: NA

cdr3_aa: CASSLWVRGYEQYF
cdr3_nt: TGTGCCAGCAGCTTGTGGGTCAGGGGCTACGAGCAGTACTTC
clone_size: NA
j_call: TRBJ2-7
v_call: TRBV5-8
d_call: NA

cdr3_aa: CASSPDTGGYTF
cdr3_nt: TGTGCCAGCTCACCAGACACCGGTGGCTACACCTTC
clone_size: NA
j_call: TRBJ1-2
v_call: TRBV18
d_call: NA

cdr3_aa: CASSRDRATTEAFF
cdr3_nt: TGCGCCAGCAGCCGGGACAGGGCGACCACTGAAGCTTTCTTT
clone_size: NA
j_call: TRBJ1-1
v_call: TRBV5-1
d_call: TRBD1

cdr3_aa: CASSFIRGWEQFF
cdr3_nt: TGTGCCAGCAGCTTCATTCGGGGTTGGGAGCAGTTCTTC
clone_size: once
j_call: TRBJ2-1
v_call: TRBV7-2
d_call: NA

cdr3_aa: CASSHEGQETQYF
cdr3_nt: TGTGCCAGCAGCCACGAGGGCCAAGAGACCCAGTACTTC
clone_size: NA
j_call: TRBJ2-5
v_call: TRBV4-2
d_call: NA

cdr3_aa: CASSLAWGQGREQYF
cdr3_nt: TGTGCCAGCAGCCTAGCGTGGGGACAGGGAAGAGAGCAGTACTTC
clone_size: NA
j_call: TRBJ2-7
v_call: TRBV6-2/TRBV6-3
d_call: TRBD1

cdr3_aa: CASSILAGNQPQHF
cdr3_nt: TGTGCCAGTAGTATTCTCGCCGGGAATCAGCCCCAGCATTTT
clone_size: NA
j_call: TRBJ1-5
v_call: TRBV19
d_call: NA

cdr3_aa: CATSSRRQGGYEQYF
cdr3_nt: TGTGCCACCAGCAGTAGACGACAGGGCGGCTACGAGCAGTACTTC
clone_size: NA
j_call: TRBJ2-7
v_call: TRBV15
d_call: TRBD1

cdr3_aa: CASETGWANTGELFF
cdr3_nt: TGTGCCAGCGAGACAGGATGGGCGAACACCGGGGAGCTGTTTTTT
clone_size: NA
j_call: TRBJ2-2
v_call: TRBV2
d_call: NA

cdr3_aa: CASSNRDRGFVYEQYF
cdr3_nt: TGTGCCAGCAGCAACCGGGACAGGGGTTTCGTTTACGAGCAGTACTTC
clone_size: NA
j_call: TRBJ2-7
v_call: TRBV21-1
d_call: NA

cdr3_aa: CASSTLRGQMNTEAFF
cdr3_nt: TGTGCCAGCAGCACGCTTAGGGGGCAGATGAACACTGAAGCTTTCTTT
clone_size: once
j_call: TRBJ1-1
v_call: TRBV7-9
d_call: TRBD1

cdr3_aa: CASTHGRGGYTF
cdr3_nt: TGTGCCAGCACCCACGGCCGGGGAGGCTACACCTTC
clone_size: NA
j_call: TRBJ1-2
v_call: TRBV6-5
d_call: NA

cdr3_aa: CASPVEGTSGGRSYNEQFF
cdr3_nt: TGTGCCAGCCCTGTGGAGGGGACTAGCGGGGGCCGCTCCTACAATGAGCAGTTCTTC
clone_size: NA
j_call: TRBJ2-1
v_call: TRBV21-1
d_call: NA

cdr3_aa: CASSPRDTDTQYF
cdr3_nt: TGTGCCAGCTCACCACGCGATACAGATACGCAGTATTTT
clone_size: NA
j_call: TRBJ2-3
v_call: TRBV18
d_call: NA

cdr3_aa: CASSLRTSEKNEQFF
cdr3_nt: TGTGCCAGCAGCTTACGGACTAGCGAGAAAAATGAGCAGTTCTTC
clone_size: NA
j_call: TRBJ2-1
v_call: TRBV11-3
d_call: TRBD2

cdr3_aa: CAIRGTVGSYNSPLHF
cdr3_nt: TGTGCCATCAGAGGGACAGTCGGCTCCTATAATTCACCCCTCCACTTT
clone_size: NA
j_call: TRBJ1-6
v_call: TRBV10-3
d_call: TRBD1

cdr3_aa: CATGTVISYEQYF
cdr3_nt: TGTGCCACCGGGACAGTCATTTCCTACGAGCAGTACTTC
clone_size: NA
j_call: TRBJ2-7
v_call: TRBV2
d_call: TRBD1